Listed here is a single T cell receptor (beta chain). The CDR3 has 14 residues. Germline V gives CDR1 SEHNR, CDR2 FQNEAQ (reference sequence). Germline trimming cut 3 bases from V and 4 bases from J; bases unmatched to any gene: 6. 60 Vbeta and 13 Jbeta primers were used in PCR. TCRdb's table, derived via immunoSEQ multiplex PCR, lists solely in-frame clones and lacks some. The data show approximately 93,000 clones, 70% to 85% seen once. This sample was included in a study of cytomegalovirus exposure and HLA in healthy donors. The origin of this receptor is a man aged 50 or older in good health and CMV-seronegative. This rearrangement joins TRBV7-9 to TRBJ2-7, with 7 positions matching TRBD1. Sequencing used PBMCs. The CDR3 spells CASSFPGQLYEQYF. The CDR3 nucleotides are TGTGCCAGCAGCTTTCCGGGACAGTTGTACGAGCAGTACTTC.